One and the same sample provided the 18 T cell receptor beta chains below, sequenced in a study of blood T cell repertoires in COVID-19. Clones were sequenced by immunoSEQ multiplex PCR, and TCRdb holds only the in-frame ones, with some missing. The sample records some 270,000 clones, 85% to 90% being singletons. Sample: PBMCs or T cells enriched from blood (not recorded which). These TCRs come from a woman aged 30 to 39 with acute COVID-19.

The chain has TRBV19 and TRBJ2-7, with TRBD1 identical over 8 bases. The CDR3 totals 15 residues. Germline V gene lookup returns CDR1 LNHDA and CDR2 SQIVND (reference sequence). Unmatched junction bases numbered 6, after V lost 3 bases and J lost 2 bases. CDR3 region: CASSIGTGLPYEQYF. CDR3 coding DNA: TGTGCCAGTAGTATTGGGACAGGTCTACCCTACGAGCAGTACTTC.

The genes are TRBV7-3 and TRBJ2-6; D is ambiguous. The CDR3 runs 15 residues. V dropped 3 bases and J dropped 2 bases, with 8 bases sitting between them. Per germline, CDR1 SGHTA and CDR2 FQGTGA. This CDR3 is CASSLELTGANVLTF. The DNA for the CDR3 is TGTGCCAGCAGCTTGGAGCTTACTGGGGCCAACGTCCTGACTTTC.

This chain links TRBV6-5 with TRBJ1-1; D possibly corresponds to TRBD1 (5 bases). From germline, CDR1 is MNHEY and CDR2 SVGAGI. With 6 bases removed from V and 0 bases from J, the gap between germline ends came to 11 bases. The length of the CDR3 is 14 residues. In DNA, the CDR3 is TGTGCCAGCAGCCTCGACAGCCTGAACACTGAAGCTTTCTTT. Protein sequence: CASSLDSLNTEAFF.

The chain links TRBV30 to TRBJ2-1; 9 bases align to TRBD2. The CDR3 consists of 15 residues. Trimming took 0 bases from V and 3 from J; bases not matched to a gene: 3. From germline, CDR1 is GTSNPN and CDR2 SVGIG (reference sequence). This chain's CDR3 is CAWSVGAGGYNEQFF. In DNA form, the CDR3 reads TGTGCCTGGAGTGTAGGAGCGGGAGGCTACAATGAGCAGTTCTTC.

V usage is TRBV27 and J usage is TRBJ1-6, with TRBD1 matching 9 bases. Looked up from germline, CDR1 is MNHEY and CDR2 is SMNVEV (reference sequence). After removal of 1 base from V and 7 bases from J, the junction contained 5 bases not matched to a gene. The CDR3 has 16 residues. In DNA form, the CDR3 reads TGTGCCAGCAGTTTATACCGGGACAGGGCAAATTCACCCCTCCACTTT. Protein product: CASSLYRDRANSPLHF.

V usage is TRBV19 and J usage is TRBJ1-5; 7 nucleotides agree with TRBD1. The CDR3 totals 12 residues. J was trimmed by 4 bases and V by 11 bases; bases with no gene match: 5. The germline V gene has CDR1 LNHDA and CDR2 SQIVND (reference sequence). The CDR3: CAGGQNNQPQHF. The CDR3 region has the DNA TGTGCCGGGGGACAGAATAATCAGCCCCAGCATTTT.

With respect to this clone: The same CDR3 also results from other DNA sequences found in this sample. This rearrangement joins TRBV9 to TRBJ2-7; 7 bases match TRBD1. Germline CDR1 is SGDLS and CDR2 is YYNGEE. This CDR3 contains 13 residues. J was trimmed by 6 bases and V by 4 bases; bases with no gene match: 7. CDR3 nucleotides: TGTGCCAGCAGCCCCCAGACAGGGCGCGAGCAGTACTTC. Translated, it gives CASSPQTGREQYF.

The CDR3 coding sequence is TGTGCCAGCAGCTTTGGTCGACTAGCGGAAACCTACGAGCAGTACTTC. Protein product: CASSFGRLAETYEQYF. The gene calls are TRBV5-4 and TRBJ2-7; 9 positions agree with TRBD2. After removal of 2 bases from V and 2 bases from J, the junction contained 8 bases not matched to a gene. CDR1 and CDR2 from the germline V gene are SGHNT and YYREEE (reference sequence). This CDR3 is built from 16 residues. Combining the CDR3 with reference TRBV5-4 and TRBJ2-7 gives the whole variable domain ETGVTQSPTHLIKTRGQQVTLRCSSQSGHNTVSWYQQALGQGPQFIFQYYREEENGRGNFPPRFSGLQFPNYSSELNVNALELDDSALYLCASSFGRLAETYEQYFGPGTRLTVT.

CDR3 nucleotide sequence: TGCGCCAGCAGCCCTAACGGAGGGCCCTACAATGAGCAGTTCTTC. It translates to CASSPNGGPYNEQFF. The genes are TRBV5-1 and TRBJ2-1; a weak D match, TRBD2 (6 bases). Germline-derived CDR1 and CDR2 are SGHRS and YFSETQ. The V gene lost 4 bases and the J gene lost 2 bases, with 13 bases spanning the gap. This CDR3 comprises 15 residues.

CDR3 in DNA: TGTGCCAGCAGTCTGGACAATCTGAACACTGAAGCTTTCTTT. This translates into CASSLDNLNTEAFF. The chain has TRBV6-5 and TRBJ1-1, with TRBD1 as a possible D gene (5 bases). V gave up 5 bases and J gave up 0 bases, with 10 bases separating them. The CDR3 spans 14 residues. The germline V gene has CDR1 MNHEY and CDR2 SVGAGI.

Here the CDR3 reads CASSLSRQFTSGYEQYF. CDR3 nucleotides: TGTGCCAGCAGTTTATCTCGGCAGTTCACTAGCGGGTACGAGCAGTACTTC. The genes are TRBV27 and TRBJ2-7; 9 nucleotides align to TRBD2. Germline V CDR1 and CDR2: MNHEY, SMNVEV (reference sequence). J gave up 4 bases and V 0 bases, and 10 bases lay outside the gene matches. The CDR3 is 17 amino acids.

The chain carries TRBV5-4 and TRBJ2-7; 16 nucleotides align to TRBD2. Trimming cost V 4 bases and J 5 bases; bases outside gene matches: 3. The CDR3 has 15 amino acids. Looked up from germline, CDR1 is SGHNT and CDR2 is YYREEE (reference sequence). The DNA for the CDR3 is TGTGCCAGCAGCGGGGGACTAGCGGGAGGGCACGAGCAGTACTTC. Translating gives CASSGGLAGGHEQYF.

This chain joins TRBV5-1 and TRBJ2-3; 8 nucleotides line up with TRBD1. CDR3 length: 16 residues. Trimming cost V 0 bases and J 3 bases; bases outside gene matches: 6. From germline, CDR1 is SGHRS and CDR2 YFSETQ. The CDR3: CASSLGRDRRTDTQYF. In DNA form, the CDR3 reads TGCGCCAGCAGCTTGGGCCGGGACAGGAGGACAGATACGCAGTATTTT.

The genes are TRBV7-2 and TRBJ2-3, with a possible D match to TRBD1 (6 bases). V was shortened by 5 bases and J by 4 bases, with 16 bases between the two germline ends. The CDR3 consists of 15 residues. Germline CDR1 SGHTA, CDR2 FQGNSA. The CDR3 DNA is TGTGCCAGCAGCCCACAAGTGGCAGGGGCAGATACGCAGTATTTT. As protein: CASSPQVAGADTQYF.

The chain joins TRBV28 to TRBJ2-7; possibly TRBD1 for D (5 bases). This CDR3 contains 14 residues. Trimming removed 6 bases at V and 5 bases at J, with 17 bases between. In germline, CDR1 is MDHEN, CDR2 SYDVKM. CDR3 loop: CASRSDPGLHEQYF. CDR3 DNA: TGTGCCAGCAGGTCCGACCCAGGGCTACACGAGCAGTACTTC.

The CDR3 region is CASSLKRGESEQYF. The DNA for the CDR3 is TGCGCCAGCAGCCTAAAACGGGGGGAATCCGAGCAGTACTTC. The chain uses TRBV5-1 and TRBJ2-7, with 7 nucleotides matching TRBD2. Germline lookup yields CDR1 SGHRS and CDR2 YFSETQ. V lost 4 bases, J lost 6 bases, and 10 bases stayed unmatched. The CDR3 has 14 amino acids.

This chain connects TRBV27 to TRBJ2-1, with 7 bases that match TRBD1. The CDR3 length is 17 residues. Looked up from germline, CDR1 is MNHEY and CDR2 is SMNVEV (reference sequence). Trimming cost V 4 bases and J 9 bases; bases outside gene matches: 18. CDR3 DNA sequence: TGTGCCAGCAGTTCACGGACAGGTTTTGAGGGCGACGGTGAGCAGTTCTTC. This codes for CASSSRTGFEGDGEQFF.

The chain uses TRBV5-1 and TRBJ2-3; D call uncertain. There are 11 residues in the CDR3. Germline CDR1 and CDR2: SGHRS and YFSETQ. V was trimmed by 2 bases and J by 7 bases, leaving 5 bases between them. This chain's CDR3 is CASSLLNTQYF. In DNA form, the CDR3 reads TGCGCCAGCAGCTTACTCAATACGCAGTATTTT. The full variable domain, its missing parts supplied by reference TRBV5-1 and TRBJ2-3, is KAGVTQTPRYLIKTRGQQVTLSCSPISGHRSVSWYQQTPGQGLQFLFEYFSETQRNKGNFPGRFSGRQFSNSRSEMNVSTLELGDSALYLCASSLLNTQYFGPGTRLTVL.